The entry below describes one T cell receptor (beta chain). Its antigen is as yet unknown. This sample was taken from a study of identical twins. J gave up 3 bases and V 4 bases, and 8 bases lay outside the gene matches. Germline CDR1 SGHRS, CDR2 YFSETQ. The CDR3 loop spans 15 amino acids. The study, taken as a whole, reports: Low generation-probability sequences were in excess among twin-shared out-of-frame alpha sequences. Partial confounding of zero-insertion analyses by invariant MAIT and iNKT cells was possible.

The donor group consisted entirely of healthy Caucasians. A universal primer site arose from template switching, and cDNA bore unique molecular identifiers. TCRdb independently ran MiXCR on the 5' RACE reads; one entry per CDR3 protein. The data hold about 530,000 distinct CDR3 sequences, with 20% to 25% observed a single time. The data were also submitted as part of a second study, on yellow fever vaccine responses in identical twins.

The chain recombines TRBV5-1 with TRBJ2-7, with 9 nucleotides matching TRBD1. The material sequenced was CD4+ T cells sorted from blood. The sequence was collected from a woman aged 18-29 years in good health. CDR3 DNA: TGCGCCAGCAGCGGCGGGACAGGGAACCTCTACGAGCAGTACTTC. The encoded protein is CASSGGTGNLYEQYF.